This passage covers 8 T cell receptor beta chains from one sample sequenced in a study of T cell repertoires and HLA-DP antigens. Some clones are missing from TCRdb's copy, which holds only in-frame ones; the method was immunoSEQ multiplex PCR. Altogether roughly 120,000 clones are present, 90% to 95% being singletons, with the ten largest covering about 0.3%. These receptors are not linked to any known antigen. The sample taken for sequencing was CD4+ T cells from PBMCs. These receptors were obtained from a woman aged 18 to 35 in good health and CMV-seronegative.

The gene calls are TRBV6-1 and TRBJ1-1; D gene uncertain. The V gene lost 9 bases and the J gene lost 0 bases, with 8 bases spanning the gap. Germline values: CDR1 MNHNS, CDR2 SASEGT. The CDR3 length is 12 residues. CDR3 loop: CASRTMNTEAFF. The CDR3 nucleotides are TGTGCCAGTAGGACCATGAACACTGAAGCTTTCTTT.

CDR3 residues: CASGQGLNSPLHF. In DNA form, the CDR3 reads TGTGCTTCCGGACAGGGGCTTAATTCACCCCTCCACTTT. The chain is built from TRBV7-3 and TRBJ1-6, with 9 bases lining up with TRBD1. This CDR3 has 13 residues. Germline V gives CDR1 SGHTA, CDR2 FQGTGA.

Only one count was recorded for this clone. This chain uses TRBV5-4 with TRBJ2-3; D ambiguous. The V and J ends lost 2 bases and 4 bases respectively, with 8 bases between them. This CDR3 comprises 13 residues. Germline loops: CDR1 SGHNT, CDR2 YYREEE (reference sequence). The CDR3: CASSLWAADTQYF. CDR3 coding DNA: TGTGCCAGCAGCTTATGGGCGGCAGATACGCAGTATTTT.

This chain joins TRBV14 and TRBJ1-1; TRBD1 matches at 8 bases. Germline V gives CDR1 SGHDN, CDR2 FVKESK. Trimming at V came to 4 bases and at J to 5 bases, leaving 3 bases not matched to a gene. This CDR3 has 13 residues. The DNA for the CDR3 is TGTGCCAGCAGCCGACAGGGGTTTACTGAAGCTTTCTTT. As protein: CASSRQGFTEAFF.

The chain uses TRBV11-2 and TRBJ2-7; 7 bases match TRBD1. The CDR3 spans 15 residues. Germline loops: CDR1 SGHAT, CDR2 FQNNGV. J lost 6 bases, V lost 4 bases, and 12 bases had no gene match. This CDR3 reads CASSSLQGLFGEQYF. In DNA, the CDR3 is TGTGCCAGCAGCTCCCTACAGGGGTTGTTTGGCGAGCAGTACTTC.

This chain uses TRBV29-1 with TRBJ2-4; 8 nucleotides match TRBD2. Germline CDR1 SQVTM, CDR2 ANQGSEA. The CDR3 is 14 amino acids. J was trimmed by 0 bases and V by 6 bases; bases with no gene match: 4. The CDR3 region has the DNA TGCAGCGTGCGGACTAGCCCAGCCAAAAACATTCAGTACTTC. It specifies CSVRTSPAKNIQYF. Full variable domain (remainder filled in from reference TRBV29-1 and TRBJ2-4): SAVISQKPSRDICQRGTSLTIQCQVDSQVTMMFWYRQQPGQSLTLIATANQGSEATYESGFVIDKFPISRPNLTFSTLTVSNMSPEDSSIYLCSVRTSPAKNIQYFGAGTRLSVL.

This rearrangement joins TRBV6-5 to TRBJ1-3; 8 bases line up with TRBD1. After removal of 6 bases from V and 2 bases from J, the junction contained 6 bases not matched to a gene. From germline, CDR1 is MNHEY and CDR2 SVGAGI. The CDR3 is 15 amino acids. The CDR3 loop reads CASRTGGLTGNTIYF. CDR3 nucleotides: TGTGCCAGCAGAACAGGGGGTTTAACTGGAAACACCATATATTTT.

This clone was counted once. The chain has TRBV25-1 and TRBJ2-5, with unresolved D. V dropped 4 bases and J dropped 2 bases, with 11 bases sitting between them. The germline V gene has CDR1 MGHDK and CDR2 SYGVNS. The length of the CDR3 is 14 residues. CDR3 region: CASSGALRQETQYF. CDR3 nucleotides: TGTGCCAGCAGTGGGGCCCTCAGACAAGAGACCCAGTACTTC.